The entry below gives a single T cell receptor beta chain sequence along with its context. Its antigen is currently not known. There are no base qualities to consult, and no much larger clone falls within one base. Using the deep immunoSEQ assay, TCR CDR3 regions were amplified from genomic DNA by multiplex PCR. Extracted genomic DNA from each cell subset was distributed evenly across all wells of several immunoSEQ 96-well plates, and each plate was treated as a replicate. For sorted subsets, about 200 ng genomic DNA, equal to tens of thousands of T cell genomes, was loaded into each replicate PCR. Purified libraries were measured with a Qubit 3.0 fluorometer, size-checked on a Bioanalyzer 2100, and measured again with the KAPA Library Quantification kit. A separate single-read 150-cycle Illumina NextSeq 550 flow cell was used to sequence each immunoSEQ 96-well plate. The study's processing was this. Because the immunoSEQ output held only junctional sequences and lacked quality scores, the filtering could not match the filtering applied to full-length reads. Sequences were annotated with PyIR, a Python wrapper for IgBLAST v1.9, and V/J genes and CDR3 were assigned using IMGT germline references. Reads were removed for weak V/J assignments (E-value above 1e-6), missing CDR3, stop codons, out-of-frame junctions, or ambiguous translated residues. V3J clonotypes were defined as sequences sharing the same inferred V gene, J gene, and CDR3 amino acid sequence. Percentage overlap between repertoires was computed as shared unique clonotypes divided by the size of the smaller repertoire. Repertoire richness was assessed with RTK rarefaction, the Chao1 estimator, and Recon v2.1 estimates of unobserved clonotypes. OLGA was used to compute generation probabilities for all TCRbeta clonotypes that the gDNA method yielded from a handful of donors. TCRdb limited this immuneACCESS table to in-frame rearrangements with V and J called. A share of clones is missing; checked studies link under half to unresolved V genes, and the rest is unexplained. The DNA was the basis for D and trimming; V, J and clone size are from that table. A total of more than 1.2 million clones appear in this sample, around 98.5% of them only once. About 0.35% of the sample belongs to the ten largest clones.

CDR1 and CDR2 were assigned from the germline V gene as SNHLY and FYNNEI. V is clipped by 2 bases and J by 7 bases, and the sequence between their germline boundaries is 9 bases long. CDR3 length: 12 amino acids, cysteine to phenylalanine. Only the CDR3 portion is preserved as DNA: 36 bases, with reading frame beginning at the first base. This record belongs to a study of shared clonotypes between healthy human individuals (TCRdb year 2020). A note on the overall study: The cohort included three men and a couple of women between 18 and 49 years of age. Per donor, three plates each were used for CD4 naive and CD4 memory, two for CD8 naive, and one for CD8 memory. Each donor's leukapheresis produced roughly between about 0.8 and 8.9 billion PBMCs. To estimate repertoire size and how much clonotypes are shared between individuals, the study performed deep sequencing of blood TCR repertoires from roughly five healthy adults. To increase sequencing depth and limit assay-specific biases, different laboratories used diverse techniques to prepare libraries and sequence TCR repertoires. Points the paper makes about the study in general: When a handful of donors were compared, the shared fraction of clonotypes was roughly 4.8% for naive CD4, around 4% for naive CD8, roughly 2.5% for memory CD4, and around 0.37% for memory CD8. Sampling was restricted to blood, and TCR repertoires in tissues likely differ from the TCR repertoires found in blood. The genetic and exposure-history diversity represented was limited by the small number of donors. Based on pairwise subsampling, the degree of clonotype sharing among donors was expected to be affected by sequencing depth. Higher generation probabilities were observed for clonotypes shared by all four sorted-subset donors than for non-shared clonotypes. Rarefaction of sorted-subset datasets indicated incomplete sequencing despite the large sequencing depth. Naive subsets generally had larger estimated clonotype richness than memory subsets.

The donors were healthy, HIV-negative adults who had no recently reported acute infections or vaccinations. Only Caucasian adults living in Nashville, Tennessee, USA were represented among the donors. CD4+ T cells were enriched through magnetic negative selection, after which naive cells were positively selected on CD45RA and the remaining negative fraction served as the memory subset. Blood was obtained by leukapheresis, after which PBMCs were separated by Ficoll-Histopaque density gradient centrifugation and cryopreserved in liquid nitrogen vapor phase. Purity and quantity of every magnetically sorted T cell population were checked by analytical flow cytometry. Each sorted fraction had its genomic DNA isolated and then quantified by UV absorbance on a Nanodrop 2000c.

The chain is assembled from TRBV2 and TRBJ2-7; a confident D gene designation cannot be given. The clonotype comes from a man aged 30 to 45 in good health. The specimen was naive CD4+ T cells sorted from blood. Reading the label with the study, this specimen's cell subset or site is: CD45RA+ positively selected. The CDR3 region: CASSERVPEQYF. Read as DNA, the sequence is TGTGCCAGCAGTGAACGTGTCCCTGAGCAGTACTTC.